The T cell receptor beta chain under discussion was sequenced for a study of beta chain features in type 1 diabetes. Across the whole study: When patients were set against healthy donors, age, gender and cell yields were similar.

CDR3 length: 14 amino acids. CDR1 and CDR2 from the germline V gene are SGHRS and YFSETQ. The J segment lost 5 bases and the V segment lost 4 bases, leaving 5 bases of the junction unmatched. Comments on this clone: The antigen is not known.

The investigators reverse transcribed all of the isolated RNA, so they sequenced expressed TCRB transcripts. The table came from immunoSEQ multiplex PCR; TCRdb's copy has only in-frame clones and leaves some out. The data hold about 900,000 clones, with roughly 16% observed a single time. It was via CD45RO/CCR7/CD25/CD127/CD95/CD27 that CD4+ naive, central memory, regulatory and stem cell-like memory cells were sorted. Sorted populations were all over 95% pure. Overall study findings and caveats: Cells with high TCR expression could be over-represented when cDNA is sequenced.

Sample: naive CD4+ T cells from blood. The receptor comes from a woman under 30 in good health. The rearrangement uses TRBV5-1 and TRBJ2-4; 8 positions agree with TRBD2. CDR3 sequence (DNA): TGCGCCAGCAGCACCATAGCGGGGCAAAACATTCAGTACTTC. Its translation: CASSTIAGQNIQYF.